Listed here are 19 T cell receptor beta chains from one sample, sequenced in a study of immune cell composition in non-small cell lung cancer. The protocol was immunoSEQ multiplex PCR, while the TCRdb copy is restricted to in-frame clones and leaves out a portion. This sample has about 2,400 clones, with under 85% found just once. The sequenced sample consisted of lung tumor tissue. The receptor source for this set is a human donor with non-small cell lung cancer.

This rearrangement joins TRBV5-1 to TRBJ2-5; TRBD2 might be the D (5 bases). Trimming cost V 0 bases and J 5 bases, with 14 bases left between them. The germline V gene has CDR1 SGHRS and CDR2 YFSETQ. The CDR3 is made up of 15 amino acids. The DNA for the CDR3 is TGCGCCAGCAGCTTGGTTAGCCGCATAGCGGAGACCCAGTACTTC. Its protein is CASSLVSRIAETQYF.

This clone was seen a few times. The chain uses TRBV4-2 and TRBJ2-3, with 7 bases aligning to TRBD2. CDR3 length equals 16 residues. The germline CDR1 and CDR2 sequences are LGHNA and YNFKEQ. The ends lost 0 bases at V and 6 bases at J; junction bases unmatched: 9. The CDR3 coding sequence is TGTGCCAGCAGCCAAGATCCAGCGGGGTCGCCGGATACGCAGTATTTT. Translating it yields CASSQDPAGSPDTQYF.

The V call is TRBV5-1, the J call TRBJ2-2; TRBD1 agrees at 7 bases. The CDR3 loop spans 15 amino acids. The junction had 7 bases not matched to a gene; V was cut back by 6 bases and J by 2 bases. CDR1 is SGHRS, CDR2 YFSETQ, per germline. The CDR3 sequence is CASTRQGPNTGELFF. CDR3 sequence (DNA): TGCGCCAGCACAAGACAGGGACCAAACACCGGGGAGCTGTTTTTT.

On this clone: One end of the junction varies from germline; a read error may be responsible. This rearrangement joins TRBV7-2 to TRBJ1-1, with D perhaps matching TRBD1 (6 bases). The CDR3 has 14 residues. The germline V gene encodes CDR1 SGHTA and CDR2 FQGNSA. The CDR3 bases are TGTGCCAGCACCTTACTAGGGGGGAACACTGAAGCTTTCTTT. Translation gives CASTLLGGNTEAFF.

To note about this clone: The sample carries other DNA sequences with the same CDR3. The chain links TRBV15 to TRBJ1-2; D gene uncertain. CDR1 and CDR2 from the germline V gene are LNHNV and YYDKDF (reference sequence). The CDR3 runs 14 residues. Trimming took off 0 bases at V and 1 base at J, with 6 bases between the two ends. The CDR3 DNA is TGTGCCACCAGCAGAGACCGGGTTAACTATGGCTACACCTTC. This codes for CATSRDRVNYGYTF.

The chain carries TRBV6-5 and TRBJ1-6; TRBD1 might be the D (6 bases). The germline V gene has CDR1 MNHEY and CDR2 SVGAGI. V lost 6 bases and J lost 7, with 13 bases in between. The CDR3 runs to 14 residues. In DNA, the CDR3 is TGTGCCAGCAGCTACCGGGACACAAATTCACCCCTCCACTTT. This sequence encodes CASSYRDTNSPLHF.

A few counts support this clone. J is TRBJ1-2 and V is TRBV7-9; 10 positions agree with TRBD1. Germline trimming cut 5 bases from V and 5 bases from J; bases unmatched to any gene: 8. CDR1 SEHNR and CDR2 FQNEAQ come from the germline V gene (reference sequence). CDR3 length: 15 amino acids. Written as DNA, the CDR3 is TGTGCCAGCAGCCGAGGCGGACAGGGGGTTTATGGCTACACCTTC. This gives the protein CASSRGGQGVYGYTF.

This clone was counted a few times. The chain joins TRBV28 to TRBJ1-6; D is possibly TRBD1 (6 bases). The CDR3 contains 16 residues. Germline V gene lookup returns CDR1 MDHEN and CDR2 SYDVKM. Trimming cost V 5 bases and J 3 bases, with 14 bases left between them. CDR3 nucleotides: TGTGCCAGCAGTGGCAAGCAGGGACACTATAATTCACCCCTCCACTTT. Its protein is CASSGKQGHYNSPLHF.

The V gene is TRBV5-1, the J gene TRBJ2-2; 12 bases agree with TRBD2. J gave up 0 bases and V 4 bases, and 13 bases lay outside the gene matches. Germline CDR1 SGHRS, CDR2 YFSETQ. The CDR3 has 20 residues. Written as DNA, the CDR3 is TGCGCCAGCAGCCCGGTTTTGACTAGCGGGAGCTCCGCGAACACCGGGGAGCTGTTTTTT. Residues: CASSPVLTSGSSANTGELFF.

This chain links TRBV5-8 with TRBJ2-1; a possible D gene is TRBD2 (5 bases). The V gene lost 5 bases and the J gene lost 10 bases, with 19 bases spanning the gap. The CDR3 totals 14 residues. In germline, CDR1 is SGHTS, CDR2 YDEGEE. In nucleotides, the CDR3 is TGTGCCAGCAGTTCCGCCTGGCTAGCTAGCGAGCAGTTCTTC. Protein product: CASSSAWLASEQFF.

This clone was picked up a small number of times. The J gene is TRBJ2-1, the V gene TRBV7-8; D is possibly TRBD1 (6 bases). The CDR3 runs to 15 residues. Trimming left V 5 bases short and J 2 bases short, with 13 bases between. CDR1 and CDR2 from the germline V gene are SGHVS and FQNEAQ. The CDR3 sequence is CASSLNRDTYNEQFF. The DNA of the CDR3 is TGTGCCAGCAGCCTGAACCGGGACACCTACAATGAGCAGTTCTTC.

In this sample, this clone turned up once. This chain connects TRBV7-2 to TRBJ2-7; 7 nucleotides line up with TRBD1. The J segment lost 4 bases and the V segment lost 3 bases, leaving 6 bases of the junction unmatched. This CDR3 spans 14 amino acids. Germline V gene lookup returns CDR1 SGHTA and CDR2 FQGNSA. This CDR3 is CASSLERGLYEQYF. CDR3 sequence (DNA): TGTGCCAGCAGCTTGGAGAGGGGGCTTTACGAGCAGTACTTC.

The chain employs TRBV19 and TRBJ1-6, with a weak D call TRBD1 (5 bases). Deletions cut 9 bases from V and 3 bases from J, with 15 bases between. CDR3 length equals 15 residues. Germline V gene lookup returns CDR1 LNHDA and CDR2 SQIVND (reference sequence). In nucleotides, the CDR3 is TGTGCCAGCTGGGGGGGGTCGGGCTATAATTCACCCCTCCACTTT. Translation gives CASWGGSGYNSPLHF.

The V gene is TRBV25-1, the J gene TRBJ2-1; D not resolved. Germline assignment: CDR1 MGHDK and CDR2 SYGVNS. V was shortened by 5 bases and J by 9 bases, with 8 bases between the two germline ends. The CDR3 is 11 residues long. CDR3 DNA: TGTGCCAGCAGTTCCATTAGTGAGCAGTTCTTC. Residues: CASSSISEQFF.

The chain is built from TRBV18 and TRBJ2-7; D is uncertain. Germline-derived CDR1 and CDR2 are KGHSH and LQKENI. Deletions cut 6 bases from V and 2 bases from J, with 8 bases between. The CDR3 runs 12 residues. The CDR3 spells CASSMAAYEQYF. CDR3 bases: TGTGCCAGCTCGATGGCGGCCTACGAGCAGTACTTC.

V is TRBV27 and J is TRBJ2-5; no clear D gene. V lost 5 bases to trimming and J lost 5 bases, with 12 bases between them. Germline V gene lookup returns CDR1 MNHEY and CDR2 SMNVEV (reference sequence). The CDR3 spans 13 residues. The CDR3 sequence: CASSPLSRETQYF. The CDR3 bases are TGTGCCAGCAGTCCCCTCTCGCGGGAGACCCAGTACTTC.

This chain links TRBV27 with TRBJ2-7; 7 nucleotides match TRBD1. This CDR3 has 13 residues. V was pared by 5 bases and J by 4 bases, with 5 bases of the junction left unmatched. From germline, CDR1 is MNHEY and CDR2 SMNVEV (reference sequence). The CDR3 nucleotides read TGTGCCAGCAGTCCCGGGACAGTTTACGAGCAGTACTTC. This encodes CASSPGTVYEQYF.

This clone was counted only a few times. This rearrangement joins TRBV11-2 to TRBJ2-3, with 7 bases aligning to TRBD2. V dropped 4 bases and J dropped 1; count of bases not matched to a gene: 5. Germline V gene sequence: CDR1 SGHAT, CDR2 FQNNGV. This CDR3 has 15 residues. The CDR3 nucleotides are TGTGCCAGCAGCTCCCAGGGACTACGCACAGATACGCAGTATTTT. Its translation: CASSSQGLRTDTQYF.

The V call is TRBV19, the J call TRBJ2-7, with 7 bases lining up with TRBD1. V trimming: 10 bases; J trimming: 11 bases; junction bases outside the gene matches: 11. Germline lookup yields CDR1 LNHDA and CDR2 SQIVND (reference sequence). This CDR3 contains 11 residues. The CDR3 DNA sequence: TGTGCCACCAGCCGAGGACAGGAAGAGTACTTC. It is translated as CATSRGQEEYF.